Each of the 19 T cell receptor beta chains below was sequenced from the same sample in a study of shared clonotypes between healthy human individuals. Assay: immunoSEQ multiplex PCR; the TCRdb copy retains only in-frame clones and omits some. The data contain 2 million to 2.5 million clones, approximately 94% of them singletons. What was sequenced was naive CD4+ T cells sorted from blood. Subset meaning: CD45RA+ positively selected. These receptors all stem from a man between 18 and 35 years old in good health.

V and J are TRBV7-2 and TRBJ1-5; TRBD1 aligns across 10 bases. V lost 1 base to trimming and J lost 7 bases; unmatched junction nucleotides: 7. From germline, CDR1 is SGHTA and CDR2 FQGNSA. The CDR3 sequence is 16 residues long. The CDR3 reads CASSLGGGTGVQPQHF. CDR3 DNA: TGTGCCAGCAGCTTAGGCGGCGGGACAGGGGTACAGCCCCAGCATTTT.

As regards this clone: Within the sample, other DNA sequences also encode this same CDR3. The chain carries TRBV9 and TRBJ1-1; no firm D call. V lost 0 bases to trimming and J lost 1 base, with 4 bases between them. The length of the CDR3 is 13 residues. Germline values: CDR1 SGDLS, CDR2 YYNGEE. The DNA of the CDR3 is TGTGCCAGCAGCGTAGCGTCGAACACTGAAGCTTTCTTT. Protein: CASSVASNTEAFF.

The V call is TRBV28, the J call TRBJ2-3; 8 nucleotides align to TRBD1. The V gene end was trimmed by 2 bases and the J gene end by 6 bases; junction bases not matched to a gene: 1. This CDR3 contains 13 residues. Germline-derived CDR1 and CDR2 are MDHEN and SYDVKM. The CDR3 DNA sequence: TGTGCCAGCAGTTTACAGGGGGCCGATACGCAGTATTTT. As protein: CASSLQGADTQYF.

About this clone itself: Within the sample, other DNA sequences also encode this same CDR3. The chain joins TRBV28 to TRBJ2-7; tentatively, D is TRBD1 or TRBD2 (5 bases each). Per the germline V gene, CDR1 is MDHEN and CDR2 is SYDVKM. The CDR3 runs to 15 residues. Trimming took off 4 bases at V and 0 bases at J, with 13 bases between the two ends. The CDR3 nucleotides read TGTGCCAGCAGTTCCAGAGGGGTGGGCTCCTACGAGCAGTACTTC. As protein: CASSSRGVGSYEQYF. Together with reference TRBV28 and TRBJ2-7, the CDR3 gives the full variable domain: DVKVTQSSRYLVKRTGEKVFLECVQDMDHENMFWYRQDPGLGLRLIYFSYDVKMKEKGDIPEGYSVSREKKERFSLILESASTNQTSMYLCASSSRGVGSYEQYFGPGTRLTVT.

The rearrangement uses TRBV10-3 and TRBJ2-2, with D maybe TRBD2 (5 bases). CDR1 is ENHRY, CDR2 SYGVKD, per germline. The CDR3 has 14 amino acids. Trimming removed 5 bases at V and 5 bases at J, with 12 bases between. Here the CDR3 DNA reads TGTGCCATCAGTCGTGGACTTGGGACCGGGGAGCTGTTTTTT. Translated: CAISRGLGTGELFF.

A single count supports this clone. This sequence joins TRBV19 and TRBJ1-2; 9 positions agree with TRBD1. V gave up 6 bases and J gave up 8 bases; unmatched junction bases: 19. Germline assignment: CDR1 LNHDA and CDR2 SQIVND (reference sequence). The CDR3 totals 17 residues. The CDR3 coding sequence is TGTGCCAGTAGGCCGGGAGGAGGGACAGGGTCCGCGGGGGGCTACACCTTC. Its protein product is CASRPGGGTGSAGGYTF.

The chain joins TRBV11-2 to TRBJ2-5; 8 bases line up with TRBD2. With 5 bases clipped from V and 5 bases from J, the junction kept 10 bases outside the gene matches. Germline V CDR1 and CDR2: SGHAT, FQNNGV. The CDR3 covers 15 residues. CDR3 bases: TGTGCCAGCAGCCGACTAGCGTGGTACGAGGAGACCCAGTACTTC. This sequence encodes CASSRLAWYEETQYF.

This clone has only one observation. The V and J genes are TRBV30 and TRBJ1-1; tentatively, D is TRBD1 (5 bases). The V gene lost 0 bases and the J gene lost 11 bases, with 16 bases spanning the gap. The CDR3 runs to 13 residues. Germline V gives CDR1 GTSNPN, CDR2 SVGIG (reference sequence). The CDR3 spells CAWSVRIGGLAFF. DNA for the CDR3: TGTGCCTGGAGTGTACGTATCGGGGGTTTGGCTTTCTTT.

CDR3 residues: CASSADLAKNIQYF. The CDR3 nucleotides read TGTGCCAGCAGCGCAGATCTAGCCAAAAACATTCAGTACTTC. The V gene is TRBV5-4, the J gene TRBJ2-4; D is unresolved. Trimming took 4 bases from V and 0 from J, leaving 8 bases between them. The germline CDR1 and CDR2 sequences are SGHNT and YYREEE (reference sequence). This CDR3 region has 14 residues. Variable domain in full (rest from reference TRBV5-4 and TRBJ2-4): ETGVTQSPTHLIKTRGQQVTLRCSSQSGHNTVSWYQQALGQGPQFIFQYYREEENGRGNFPPRFSGLQFPNYSSELNVNALELDDSALYLCASSADLAKNIQYFGAGTRLSVL.

The J gene is TRBJ1-1, the V gene TRBV5-6, with TRBD1 identical over 7 bases. The J segment lost 3 bases and the V segment lost 3 bases, leaving 5 bases of the junction unmatched. CDR3 length equals 14 residues. CDR1 is SGHDT and CDR2 is YYEEEE in the germline V gene. DNA of the CDR3: TGTGCCAGCAGCTCGACAGGGAGGGACACTGAAGCTTTCTTT. Amino acids: CASSSTGRDTEAFF.

The CDR3, as DNA: TGTGCCAGCTCACCACGGGAGGGGATGAACACTGAAGCTTTCTTT. It is translated as CASSPREGMNTEAFF. This sequence joins TRBV18 and TRBJ1-1; a possible D gene is TRBD1 (5 bases). V was clipped by 1 base and J by 0 bases, with 9 bases between them. This CDR3 has 15 amino acids. Germline-derived CDR1 and CDR2 are KGHSH and LQKENI.

This chain joins TRBV6-6 and TRBJ2-7, with 8 bases lining up with TRBD2. V lost 5 bases and J lost 6; bases outside the gene matches: 12. Germline CDR1 reads MNHNY; CDR2 reads SVGAGI (reference sequence). This CDR3 is 15 amino acids long. Here the CDR3 DNA reads TGTGCCAGCAGTGACGGATCGCTAGCGGGTAGCGAGCAGTACTTC. This translates into CASSDGSLAGSEQYF.

This chain uses TRBV4-3 with TRBJ2-3; D is perhaps TRBD1 (7 bases). Germline values: CDR1 LGHNA, CDR2 YSLEER. This CDR3 spans 17 amino acids. V was shortened by 1 base and J by 1 base, with 15 bases between the two germline ends. CDR3 sequence (DNA): TGCGCCAGCAGCCAAGGGTCTCAGGGGGGTCGCACAGATACGCAGTATTTT. Its protein is CASSQGSQGGRTDTQYF.

The chain uses TRBV6-1 and TRBJ1-5; the D is unclear. The ends were cut back, 4 bases at V and 0 bases at J, with 10 bases in the middle. This CDR3 region has 15 residues. Germline CDR1 is MNHNS and CDR2 is SASEGT. In nucleotides, the CDR3 is TGTGCCAGCAGTGCCCTAGGATATAGCAATCAGCCCCAGCATTTT. This translates into CASSALGYSNQPQHF.

The chain links TRBV2 to TRBJ1-1; 8 bases agree with TRBD1. The CDR3 has 15 residues. The V and J ends lost 5 bases and 0 bases, in that order; junction bases with no gene match: 5. Germline loops: CDR1 SNHLY, CDR2 FYNNEI. DNA of the CDR3: TGTGCCAGCAGTATCGAACAGGGGGTGAACACTGAAGCTTTCTTT. It yields the protein CASSIEQGVNTEAFF. The variable domain in full, completed from reference TRBV2 and TRBJ1-1, reads EPEVTQTPSHQVTQMGQEVILRCVPISNHLYFYWYRQILGQKVEFLVSFYNNEISEKSEIFDDQFSVERPDGSNFTLKIRSTKLEDSAMYFCASSIEQGVNTEAFFGQGTRLTVV.

Worth noting for this clone: Other DNA sequences in the sample encode the same CDR3. V and J are TRBV5-1 and TRBJ2-2, with D maybe TRBD2 (5 bases). CDR1 and CDR2 from the germline V gene are SGHRS and YFSETQ. V lost 0 bases and J 1 base, leaving 7 bases between the germline ends. This CDR3 comprises 15 residues. CDR3 sequence (DNA): TGCGCCAGCAGCTTGGCGGCGGGGAACACCGGGGAGCTGTTTTTT. Encoded protein: CASSLAAGNTGELFF.

The chain carries TRBV5-4 and TRBJ2-7; 12 bases line up with TRBD2. The germline V gene encodes CDR1 SGHNT and CDR2 YYREEE (reference sequence). The V gene end was trimmed by 0 bases and the J gene end by 7 bases; junction bases not matched to a gene: 5. This CDR3 has 15 residues. Here the CDR3 DNA reads TGTGCCAGCAGCTTGGAGGGACTAGCGGGTCGTGAGCAGTACTTC. Encoded protein: CASSLEGLAGREQYF.

The chain employs TRBV27 and TRBJ1-6, with TRBD1 identical over 8 bases. The CDR3 sequence is 15 residues long. J gave up 7 bases and V 3 bases, and 5 bases lay outside the gene matches. Germline V gene data show CDR1 as MNHEY and CDR2 as SMNVEV (reference sequence). The DNA of the CDR3 is TGTGCCAGCAGTTTCTCGGACAGGGTAAATTCACCCCTCCACTTT. Residues: CASSFSDRVNSPLHF.

As to this clone: The same CDR3 also results from other DNA sequences found in this sample. This sequence joins TRBV18 and TRBJ1-3, with D tentatively TRBD1 (6 bases). The V end lost 3 bases, the J end lost 4 bases, and 10 bases lay between the germline ends. This CDR3 contains 14 residues. CDR1 is KGHSH and CDR2 is LQKENI in the germline V gene. CDR3 DNA sequence: TGTGCCAGCTCACCCCTAGACAGGGGAAACACCATATATTTT. Protein: CASSPLDRGNTIYF.